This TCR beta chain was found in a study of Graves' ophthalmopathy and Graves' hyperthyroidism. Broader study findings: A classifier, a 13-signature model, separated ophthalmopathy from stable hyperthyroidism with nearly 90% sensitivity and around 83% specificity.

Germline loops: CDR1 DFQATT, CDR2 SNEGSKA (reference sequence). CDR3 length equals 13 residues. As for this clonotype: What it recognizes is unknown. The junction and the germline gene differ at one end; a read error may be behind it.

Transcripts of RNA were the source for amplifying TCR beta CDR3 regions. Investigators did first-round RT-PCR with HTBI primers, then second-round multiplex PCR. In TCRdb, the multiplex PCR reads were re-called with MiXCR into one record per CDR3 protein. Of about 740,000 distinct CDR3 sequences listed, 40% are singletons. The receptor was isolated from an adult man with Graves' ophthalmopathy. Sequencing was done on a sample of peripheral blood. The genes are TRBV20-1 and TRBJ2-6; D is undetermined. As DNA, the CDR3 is TGCAGTGCGGCTACTGGTAGGGCCTACGTCCTGACTTTC. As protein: CSAATGRAYVLTF.